The 6 T cell receptor beta chains below were found in one sample sequenced in a study of blood T cell repertoires in COVID-19. Sequencing was performed with immunoSEQ multiplex PCR; in TCRdb, only in-frame clones are kept and a portion is missing. This sample has some 47,000 clones, with roughly four fifths found just once. The sample was peripheral blood. The receptors shown here come from a human donor in a cohort sampled during active COVID-19.

The chain links TRBV5-1 to TRBJ2-5; unclear D gene. This CDR3 is built from 14 residues. CDR1 is SGHRS, CDR2 YFSETQ, per germline. Trimming removed 0 bases at V and 2 bases at J, with 8 bases between. CDR3 bases: TGCGCCAGCAGCTTGGGGGCAGCTCAAGAGACCCAGTACTTC. Translating it yields CASSLGAAQETQYF.

The table lists this clone with a count of one. V usage is TRBV10-2 and J usage is TRBJ1-5; 7 bases fit TRBD1. After removal of 0 bases from V and 6 bases from J, the junction contained 11 bases not matched to a gene. CDR1 is WSHSY, CDR2 SAAADI, per germline. The CDR3 has 17 residues. CDR3 residues: CASSESGGQLNVQPQHF. CDR3 coding DNA: TGCGCCAGCAGTGAGTCTGGGGGACAGTTGAATGTTCAGCCCCAGCATTTT.

The chain employs TRBV6-6 and TRBJ1-1, with D perhaps TRBD1 (5 bases). Germline V lookup: CDR1 MNHNY, CDR2 SVGAGI (reference sequence). Trimming stripped 9 bases from V and 6 bases from J, with 8 bases between. The CDR3 has 10 residues. The CDR3 protein is CASRDSEAFF. DNA of the CDR3: TGTGCCAGTCGGGACTCTGAAGCTTTCTTT.

The V gene is TRBV7-9, the J gene TRBJ2-7; no reliable D call. This CDR3 region has 11 residues. In germline, CDR1 is SEHNR, CDR2 FQNEAQ (reference sequence). V shed 3 bases and J shed 5 bases, with 5 bases lying between them. CDR3 loop: CASSFQDEQYF. CDR3 DNA: TGTGCCAGCAGCTTCCAGGACGAGCAGTACTTC.

The V and J genes are TRBV5-1 and TRBJ1-1; D is possibly TRBD1 (6 bases). Trimming shortened V by 4 bases and J by 3 bases, and 13 bases separated the two germline ends. The CDR3 totals 14 residues. Germline CDR1 is SGHRS and CDR2 is YFSETQ. CDR3 in amino acids: CASSVQGQDTEAFF. CDR3 coding DNA: TGCGCCAGCAGCGTACAGGGTCAGGACACTGAAGCTTTCTTT.

The chain joins TRBV5-6 to TRBJ1-1, with no clear D. This CDR3 is built from 12 residues. Germline V gene data show CDR1 as SGHDT and CDR2 as YYEEEE. The germline V and J ends were trimmed by 2 bases and 3 bases, with 5 bases remaining between them. In nucleotides, the CDR3 is TGTGCCAGCAGCTTTAGCTACACTGAAGCTTTCTTT. Translating it yields CASSFSYTEAFF.